The source of this T cell receptor (beta chain) is a study of Ad26.COV2.S vaccination and SARS-CoV-2 variants. Study-level results: Substantial breadth was reported for post-vaccination spike-specific CD8+ and CD4+ T cells.

To note about this clone: The antigen is undetermined.

The protocol was immunoSEQ multiplex PCR, while the TCRdb copy is restricted to in-frame clones and leaves out a portion. The sample yields roughly 500,000 clones, around 90% seen once. Germline loops: CDR1 LNHDA, CDR2 SQIVND (reference sequence). The CDR3 runs to 18 residues. V gave up 7 bases and J gave up 8 bases, with 29 bases separating them. Treatment noted: some 20 received Ad26.COV2.S at low or high dose, single or two shots; about 5 received placebo; per-sample allocation not given. Specimen acquisition occurred on day 63 following the initial vaccine or placebo injection. An Ad26 vector was used to express Wuhan-strain SARS-CoV-2 spike as the vaccine.

This receptor was taken from a person between 18 and 59 years old who received the Ad26.COV2.S COVID-19 vaccine or a placebo. J is TRBJ1-4 and V is TRBV19, with D maybe TRBD1 (6 bases). The specimen was peripheral blood, collected in a trial of Ad26.COV2.S vaccine versus placebo. The CDR3 nucleotides are TGTGCCAGTACCCTCGGAGGCGGGACAAGCCTCCGGGGGGAAAAACTGTTTTTT. Amino acid sequence: CASTLGGGTSLRGEKLFF.